This T cell receptor (beta chain) emerged from a study of blood T cell repertoires in COVID-19. Libraries were prepared by immunoSEQ multiplex PCR; TCRdb keeps only in-frame clonotypes and omits some of them. Among 300,000 to 400,000 clones listed, 87% were seen once. The ends were cut back, 0 bases at V and 0 bases at J, with 7 bases in the middle. Germline CDR1 SGDLS, CDR2 YYNGEE. CDR3 length: 15 residues. This clone was seen a handful of times. The chain is built from TRBV9 and TRBJ1-3; D not resolved. This receptor was taken from a man between 25 and 39 years old with COVID-19, enrolled during active disease. The sequenced sample was peripheral blood. CDR3 loop: CASSVEEFSGNTIYF. CDR3 nucleotides: TGTGCCAGCAGCGTAGAGGAGTTCTCTGGAAACACCATATATTTT. Based on the CDR3 plus reference TRBV9 and TRBJ1-3, the full variable domain is DSGVTQTPKHLITATGQRVTLRCSPRSGDLSVYWYQQSLDQGLQFLIQYYNGEERAKGNILERFSAQQFPDLHSELNLSSLELGDSALYFCASSVEEFSGNTIYFGEGSWLTVV.